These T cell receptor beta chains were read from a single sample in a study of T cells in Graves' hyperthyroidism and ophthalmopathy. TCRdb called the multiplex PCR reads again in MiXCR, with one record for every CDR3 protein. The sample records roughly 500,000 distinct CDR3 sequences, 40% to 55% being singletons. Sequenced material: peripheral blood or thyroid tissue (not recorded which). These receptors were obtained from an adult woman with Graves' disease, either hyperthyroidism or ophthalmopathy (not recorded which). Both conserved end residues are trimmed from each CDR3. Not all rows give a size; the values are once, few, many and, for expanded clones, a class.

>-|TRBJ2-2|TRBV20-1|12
SASRQENTGELS
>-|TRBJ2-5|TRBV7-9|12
ASQGRGDQETQY
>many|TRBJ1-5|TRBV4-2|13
ASSPGAVGDQPQH
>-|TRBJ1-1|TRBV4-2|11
ASSQAVNTEAL
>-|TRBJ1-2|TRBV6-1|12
ASCPGSANYGYT
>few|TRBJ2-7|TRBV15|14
ATSSPRGRGGGEQY
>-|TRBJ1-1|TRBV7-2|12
ASSTQGGPTEAF
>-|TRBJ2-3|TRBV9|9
ASSGGRTQY
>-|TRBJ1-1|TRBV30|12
AWRPRGGDTEAF
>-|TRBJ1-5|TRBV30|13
AWRVTGTNDQPQH
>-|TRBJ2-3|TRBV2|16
ASSENRAGAGGTDTQY
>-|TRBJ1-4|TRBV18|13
ASSPPISTNEKLF
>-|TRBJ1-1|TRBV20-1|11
SATVDSGPEAF
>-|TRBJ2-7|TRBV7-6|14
ASSSLSPTDSYEQY
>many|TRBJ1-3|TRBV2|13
ASSEADSSGNTIY
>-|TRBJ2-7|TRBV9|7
ASRRAGH
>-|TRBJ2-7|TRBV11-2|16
ASSYAHETGWDSYEQY
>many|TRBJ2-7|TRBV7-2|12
ASTLPGLSYEQY
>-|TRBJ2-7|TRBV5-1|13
ASSLKLAAAYEQY
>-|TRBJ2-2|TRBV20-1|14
SARDVRGGSTGELF
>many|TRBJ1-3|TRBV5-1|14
ASSLGRTGSGNTIY
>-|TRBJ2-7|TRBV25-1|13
ASSLYRDEAYEQY
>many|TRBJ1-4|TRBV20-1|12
SAGSPREKEKLF
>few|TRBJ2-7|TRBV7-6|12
ASSLRLADYEQY
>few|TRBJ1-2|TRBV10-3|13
AISDPTGTLYGYT